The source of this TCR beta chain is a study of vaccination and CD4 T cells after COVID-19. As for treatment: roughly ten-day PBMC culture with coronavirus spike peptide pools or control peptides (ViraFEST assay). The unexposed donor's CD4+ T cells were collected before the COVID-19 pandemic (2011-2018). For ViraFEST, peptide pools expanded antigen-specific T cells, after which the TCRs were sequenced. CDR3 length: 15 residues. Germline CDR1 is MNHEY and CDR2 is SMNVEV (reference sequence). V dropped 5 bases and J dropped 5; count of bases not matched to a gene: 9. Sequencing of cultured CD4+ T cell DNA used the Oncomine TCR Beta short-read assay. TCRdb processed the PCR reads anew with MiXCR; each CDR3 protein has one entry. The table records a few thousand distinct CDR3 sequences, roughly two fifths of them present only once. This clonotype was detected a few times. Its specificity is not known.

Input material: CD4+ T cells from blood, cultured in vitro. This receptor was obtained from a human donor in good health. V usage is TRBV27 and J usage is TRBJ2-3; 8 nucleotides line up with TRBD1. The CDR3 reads CASSRTGFGGDTQYF. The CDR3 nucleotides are TGTGCCAGCAGTAGGACAGGGTTTGGGGGAGATACGCAGTATTTT.